These 26 T cell receptor beta chains share one sample of origin, sequenced in a study of cytomegalovirus exposure and HLA in healthy donors (dated by TCRdb to 2017 to 2019). The library came from the immunoSEQ multiplex PCR assay. A mixture of 60 forward primers for TCR Vbeta segments and 13 reverse primers for TCR Jbeta segments was used in the multiplex PCR. The immuneACCESS repertoire file appears here via TCRdb, limited to in-frame rearrangements. These files lack a portion of the clones; in checked studies, under half of the deficit traces to unresolved V genes, and the cause of the others is not known. This sample lists approximately 110,000 clones; approximately 80% were detected once. The ten largest clones add up to approximately 0.22% of the sample. Sequenced input: PBMCs. The receptors originated from a man between 45 and 60 years old in good health and CMV-seronegative.

This chain links TRBV7-9 with TRBJ1-5; D not resolved. The CDR3 has 16 amino acids. With 5 bases removed from V and 5 bases from J, the gap between germline ends came to 19 bases. Germline CDR1 reads SEHNR; CDR2 reads FQNEAQ (reference sequence). Here the CDR3 reads CASSPYSAEGYQPQHF. In DNA, the CDR3 is TGTGCCAGCAGCCCCTATTCGGCGGAAGGCTATCAGCCCCAGCATTTT.

CDR3 amino acids: CASSRGQYTEAFF. The CDR3 DNA sequence: TGTGCCAGCAGCCGCGGACAGTACACTGAAGCTTTCTTT. The V and J genes are TRBV5-5 and TRBJ1-1; D possibly corresponds to TRBD1 (6 bases). Germline assignment: CDR1 SGHKS and CDR2 YYEKEE (reference sequence). The CDR3 is 13 residues long. Trimming shortened V by 4 bases and J by 3 bases, and 10 bases separated the two germline ends.

The rearrangement uses TRBV5-4 and TRBJ2-7, with TRBD1 matching over 10 bases. The CDR3 totals 14 residues. Germline V lookup: CDR1 SGHNT, CDR2 YYREEE (reference sequence). V lost 3 bases to trimming and J lost 7 bases; unmatched junction nucleotides: 7. The CDR3 bases are TGTGCCAGCAGCTCCGGACAGGGGGGTGGAGAGCAGTACTTC. This encodes CASSSGQGGGEQYF. The whole variable domain, filled in from reference TRBV5-4 and TRBJ2-7, reads ETGVTQSPTHLIKTRGQQVTLRCSSQSGHNTVSWYQQALGQGPQFIFQYYREEENGRGNFPPRFSGLQFPNYSSELNVNALELDDSALYLCASSSGQGGGEQYFGPGTRLTVT.

This clone showed up just once. J is TRBJ2-4 and V is TRBV19; 10 bases are a match to TRBD2. The length of the CDR3 is 18 residues. V gave up 4 bases and J gave up 4 bases; unmatched junction bases: 13. Per the germline V gene, CDR1 is LNHDA and CDR2 is SQIVND (reference sequence). CDR3 loop: CASSTRPLAGGSKNIQYF. The CDR3 nucleotides read TGTGCCAGTAGTACCCGACCCTTAGCGGGAGGATCAAAAAACATTCAGTACTTC.

The chain joins TRBV27 to TRBJ2-7; 12 bases line up with TRBD2. Germline-derived CDR1 and CDR2 are MNHEY and SMNVEV (reference sequence). The CDR3 has 15 amino acids. V was clipped by 6 bases and J by 4 bases; unmatched bases: 7. The CDR3 reads CASRTGLAGTYEQYF. CDR3 nucleotides: TGTGCCAGCAGAACAGGACTAGCGGGGACATACGAGCAGTACTTC.

The rearrangement uses TRBV10-3 and TRBJ1-4; TRBD1 matches at 7 bases. Germline CDR1 reads ENHRY; CDR2 reads SYGVKD. CDR3 size: 14 residues. Trimming cost V 4 bases and J 1 base; bases outside gene matches: 0. The CDR3 nucleotides read TGTGCCATCAGTGGGGACAGAACTAATGAAAAACTGTTTTTT. This translates into CAISGDRTNEKLFF.

Details on this clone: The junction differs from germline at one of its ends, possibly a read error. This chain links TRBV6-5 with TRBJ1-2; 7 bases match TRBD1. The length of the CDR3 is 14 residues. Germline values: CDR1 MNHEY, CDR2 SVGAGI. DNA of the CDR3: TGTGCCAGCAGAGACCGGGACAGAAACTATGGCTACCCCTTC. Its protein is CASRDRDRNYGYPF.

The V gene is TRBV19, the J gene TRBJ1-5; tentatively, D is TRBD1 (6 bases). From germline, CDR1 is LNHDA and CDR2 SQIVND (reference sequence). With 6 bases removed from V and 0 bases from J, the gap between germline ends came to 12 bases. The length of the CDR3 is 15 residues. The DNA of the CDR3 is TGTGCCAGTAGCCCGCACAGGGATAGCAATCAGCCCCAGCATTTT. Amino acid sequence: CASSPHRDSNQPQHF.

This clone was counted only a few times. The chain recombines TRBV9 with TRBJ1-3; no reliable D call. The CDR3 covers 15 residues. Trimming left V 0 bases short and J 3 bases short, with 10 bases between. Germline V CDR1 and CDR2: SGDLS, YYNGEE. CDR3 sequence reads: CASSVALSGGNTIYF. CDR3 bases: TGTGCCAGCAGCGTAGCCCTGTCGGGTGGAAACACCATATATTTT.

This rearrangement joins TRBV6-6 to TRBJ2-5, with 9 bases fitting TRBD2. The J call may be incorrect, as the DNA end agrees better with TRBJ2-7. CDR3 length: 16 residues. Germline CDR1 is MNHNY and CDR2 is SVGAGI (reference sequence). In DNA form, the CDR3 reads TGTGCCAGCCGTACCGGGGGGGCTAGCGGGGTCTACGAGCAGTACTTC. It translates to CASRTGGASGVYEQYF.

The V and J genes are TRBV27 and TRBJ1-5, with a tentative D call TRBD1 (5 bases). The CDR3 runs to 14 residues. Germline V CDR1 and CDR2: MNHEY, SMNVEV (reference sequence). V was shortened by 6 bases and J by 4 bases, with 13 bases between the two germline ends. CDR3 DNA sequence: TGTGCCAGCAGGTCTTCAGGGATAAATCAGCCCCAGCATTTT. Protein sequence: CASRSSGINQPQHF.

The chain joins TRBV5-5 to TRBJ1-4; D gene uncertain. V shed 4 bases and J shed 8 bases, with 18 bases lying between them. The CDR3 is 15 residues long. From germline, CDR1 is SGHKS and CDR2 YYEKEE (reference sequence). Here the CDR3 DNA reads TGTGCCAGCAGCCCCTGGGGAGGGCAGACGGAAAAACTGTTTTTT. This gives the protein CASSPWGGQTEKLFF.

In this sample, this clone turned up once. The chain combines TRBV29-1 with TRBJ1-5; TRBD1 aligns across 9 bases. CDR1 and CDR2 (germline): SQVTM, ANQGSEA. The CDR3 is 15 residues long. The V gene end was trimmed by 6 bases and the J gene end by 3 bases; junction bases not matched to a gene: 9. The chain's CDR3 is CSVASGTGPNQPQHF. CDR3 sequence (DNA): TGCAGCGTCGCCTCCGGGACAGGGCCCAATCAGCCCCAGCATTTT.

J is TRBJ1-1 and V is TRBV4-3; the match to TRBD1 covers 8 bases. V shed 5 bases, J shed 5 bases, and the junction held 7 bases outside the gene matches. Germline loops: CDR1 LGHNA, CDR2 YSLEER. The CDR3 is made up of 14 amino acids. The CDR3 here is CASSYGQGETEAFF. The CDR3 DNA reads TGCGCCAGCAGCTACGGACAGGGAGAGACTGAAGCTTTCTTT.

The V gene is TRBV10-3, the J gene TRBJ2-5; weak D call: TRBD1 (6 bases). The ends were cut back, 7 bases at V and 5 bases at J, with 14 bases in the middle. This CDR3 contains 13 residues. The germline V gene has CDR1 ENHRY and CDR2 SYGVKD. CDR3 residues: CAIIRERGETQYF. The CDR3 bases are TGTGCCATCATAAGGGAGAGGGGGGAGACCCAGTACTTC.

V gene TRBV7-2 combines with J gene TRBJ2-2; possible D gene TRBD1, 6 bases. CDR1 and CDR2 from the germline V gene are SGHTA and FQGNSA. The CDR3 is 15 amino acids. V dropped 1 base and J dropped 3 bases, with 9 bases sitting between them. CDR3 DNA: TGTGCCAGCAGCTTAGTTTCAGGGGACACCGGGGAGCTGTTTTTT. Its translation is CASSLVSGDTGELFF.

The chain is built from TRBV10-3 and TRBJ2-2; D remains ambiguous. The germline V and J ends were trimmed by 1 base and 7 bases, with 4 bases remaining between them. The germline CDR1 and CDR2 sequences are ENHRY and SYGVKD. The CDR3 sequence is 12 residues long. The CDR3 DNA reads TGTGCCATCAGTGAGTTTATCGGGGAGCTGTTTTTT. This gives the protein CAISEFIGELFF.

This chain links TRBV28 with TRBJ1-1, with 11 nucleotides matching TRBD1. V gave up 5 bases and J gave up 12 bases; unmatched junction bases: 8. From germline, CDR1 is MDHEN and CDR2 SYDVKM. The CDR3 sequence is 13 residues long. The CDR3 DNA sequence: TGTGCCAGCAGTCCGCGGACAGGGGGCAGGACTTTCTTT. This codes for CASSPRTGGRTFF.

The V and J genes are TRBV6-1 and TRBJ2-2, with D perhaps matching TRBD2 (6 bases). Germline CDR1 is MNHNS and CDR2 is SASEGT. Deletions cut 7 bases from V and 6 bases from J, with 15 bases between. This CDR3 has 14 amino acids. This chain's CDR3 is CASKKLAGPGELFF. CDR3 sequence (DNA): TGTGCCAGCAAGAAACTAGCTGGTCCCGGGGAGCTGTTTTTT.

This clone has only a few counts. The V call is TRBV4-1, the J call TRBJ2-2, with 7 bases matching TRBD2. The CDR3 runs 15 residues. Germline CDR1 and CDR2: MGHRA and YSYEKL. The V and J ends lost 1 base and 1 base, in that order; junction bases with no gene match: 0. The DNA of the CDR3 is TGCGCCAGCAGCCAAGCGGGGGGGAACACCGGGGAGCTGTTTTTT. Residues: CASSQAGGNTGELFF.

The V gene is TRBV7-2, the J gene TRBJ2-3, with TRBD2 identical over 10 bases. J lost 5 bases, V lost 5 bases, and 10 bases had no gene match. Germline loops: CDR1 SGHTA, CDR2 FQGNSA. This CDR3 is built from 16 residues. DNA for the CDR3: TGTGCCAGCAGCCCGTACACACCTAGCGGGAGAGATACGCAGTATTTT. It translates to CASSPYTPSGRDTQYF. The whole variable domain, filled in from reference TRBV7-2 and TRBJ2-3, reads GAGVSQSPSNKVTEKGKDVELRCDPISGHTALYWYRQSLGQGLEFLIYFQGNSAPDKSGLPSDRFSAERTGGSVSTLTIQRTQQEDSAVYLCASSPYTPSGRDTQYFGPGTRLTVL.

This clone was seen a few times. The chain recombines TRBV5-1 with TRBJ2-3; 9 bases are shared with TRBD2. V trimming: 4 bases; J trimming: 4 bases; junction bases outside the gene matches: 7. The CDR3 loop spans 15 amino acids. Looked up from germline, CDR1 is SGHRS and CDR2 is YFSETQ. The CDR3: CASSGGLAGSDTQYF. The CDR3 DNA is TGCGCCAGCAGCGGGGGACTAGCTGGCTCAGATACGCAGTATTTT.

This chain connects TRBV2 to TRBJ1-1; D might be TRBD1 (5 bases). The CDR3 consists of 16 residues. Germline loops: CDR1 SNHLY, CDR2 FYNNEI. V was clipped by 3 bases and J by 1 base, with 15 bases between them. In DNA form, the CDR3 reads TGTGCCAGCAGTGACCGGGGGGGACCTCGGAACACTGAAGCTTTCTTT. Protein sequence: CASSDRGGPRNTEAFF.

V usage is TRBV28 and J usage is TRBJ1-3; 8 nucleotides line up with TRBD1. After removal of 3 bases from V and 2 bases from J, the junction contained 3 bases not matched to a gene. CDR3 size: 15 residues. Per germline, CDR1 MDHEN and CDR2 SYDVKM. CDR3 DNA sequence: TGTGCCAGCAGTTTCCAGGGGGCGGCTGGAAACACCATATATTTT. This translates into CASSFQGAAGNTIYF.

V and J are TRBV28 and TRBJ1-6, with TRBD1 matching over 7 bases. CDR3 length: 10 amino acids. Germline CDR1 and CDR2: MDHEN and SYDVKM. As DNA, the CDR3 is TGTGGGACAGGAACTACACCCCTCCACTTT. Its protein is CGTGTTPLHF.

There are a few counts of this clone. This sequence joins TRBV9 and TRBJ2-3; 7 positions match TRBD1. CDR3 length: 15 amino acids. V was clipped by 3 bases and J by 5 bases; unmatched bases: 9. The V gene's germline CDR1 is SGDLS and CDR2 YYNGEE. CDR3 amino acids: CASSEVTGEEDTQYF. The CDR3 DNA reads TGTGCCAGCAGCGAAGTTACAGGGGAAGAAGATACGCAGTATTTT.